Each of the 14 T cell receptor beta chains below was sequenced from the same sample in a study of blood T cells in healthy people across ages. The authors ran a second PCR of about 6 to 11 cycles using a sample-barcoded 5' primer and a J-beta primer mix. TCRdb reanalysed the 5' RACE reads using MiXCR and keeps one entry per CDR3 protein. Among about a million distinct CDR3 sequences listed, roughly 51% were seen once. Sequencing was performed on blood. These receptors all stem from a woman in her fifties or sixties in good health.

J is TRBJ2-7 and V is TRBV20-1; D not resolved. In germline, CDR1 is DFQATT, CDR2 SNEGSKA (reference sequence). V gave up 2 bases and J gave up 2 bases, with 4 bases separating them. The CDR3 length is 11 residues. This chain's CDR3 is CSARPAYEQYF. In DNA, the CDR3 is TGCAGTGCTAGACCAGCCTACGAGCAGTACTTC.

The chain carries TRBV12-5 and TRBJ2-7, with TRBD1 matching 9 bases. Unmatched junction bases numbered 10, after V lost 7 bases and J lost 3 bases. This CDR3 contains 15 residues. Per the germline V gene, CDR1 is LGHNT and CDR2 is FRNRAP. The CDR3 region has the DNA TGTGCTAGTGCTTCCGAGCGGACAGGGGACTACGAGCAGTACTTC. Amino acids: CASASERTGDYEQYF.

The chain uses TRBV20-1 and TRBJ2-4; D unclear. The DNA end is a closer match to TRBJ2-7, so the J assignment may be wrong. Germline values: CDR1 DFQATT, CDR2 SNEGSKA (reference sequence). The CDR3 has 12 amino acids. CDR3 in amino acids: CSASRLGYEQYF. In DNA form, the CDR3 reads TGCAGTGCTAGCCGTCTCGGGTACGAGCAGTACTTC.

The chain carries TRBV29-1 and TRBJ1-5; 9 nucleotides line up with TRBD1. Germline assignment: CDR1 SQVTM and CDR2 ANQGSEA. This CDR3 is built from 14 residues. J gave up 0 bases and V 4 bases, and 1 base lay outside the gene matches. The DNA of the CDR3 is TGCAGCGTTGGACAGGGGGTTAGCAATCAGCCCCAGCATTTT. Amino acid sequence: CSVGQGVSNQPQHF.

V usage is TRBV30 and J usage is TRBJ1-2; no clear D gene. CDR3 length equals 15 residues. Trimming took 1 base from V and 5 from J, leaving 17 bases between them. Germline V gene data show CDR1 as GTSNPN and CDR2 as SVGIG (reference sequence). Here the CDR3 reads CAWSDPTRAAYGYTF. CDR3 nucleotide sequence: TGTGCCTGGAGTGACCCGACAAGGGCTGCGTATGGCTACACCTTC.

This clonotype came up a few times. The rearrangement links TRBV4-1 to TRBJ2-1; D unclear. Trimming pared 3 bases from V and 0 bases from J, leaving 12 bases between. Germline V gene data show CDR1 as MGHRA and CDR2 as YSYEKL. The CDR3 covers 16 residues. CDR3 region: CASSHLDRGSYNEQFF. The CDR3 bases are TGCGCCAGCAGCCACCTGGACCGCGGCTCCTACAATGAGCAGTTCTTC.

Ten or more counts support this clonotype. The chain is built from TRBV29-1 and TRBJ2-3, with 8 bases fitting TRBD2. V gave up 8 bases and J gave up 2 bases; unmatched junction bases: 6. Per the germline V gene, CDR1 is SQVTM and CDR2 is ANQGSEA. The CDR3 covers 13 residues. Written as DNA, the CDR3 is TGCAGCCATATAGCGGGGTCCACAGATACGCAGTATTTT. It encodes CSHIAGSTDTQYF.

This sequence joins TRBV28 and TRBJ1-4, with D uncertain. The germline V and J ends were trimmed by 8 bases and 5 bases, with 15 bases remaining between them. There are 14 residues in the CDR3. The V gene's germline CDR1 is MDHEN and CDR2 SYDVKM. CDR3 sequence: CASCRAGRNEKLFF. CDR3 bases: TGTGCCAGCTGCCGGGCAGGAAGGAATGAAAAACTGTTTTTT.

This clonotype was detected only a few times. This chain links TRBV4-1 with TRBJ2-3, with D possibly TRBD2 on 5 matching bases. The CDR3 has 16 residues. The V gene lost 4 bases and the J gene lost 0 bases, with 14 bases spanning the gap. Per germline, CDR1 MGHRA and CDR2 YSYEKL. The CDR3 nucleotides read TGCGCCAGCAGCCGCCAAATTAGCGCTAGCACAGATACGCAGTATTTT. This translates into CASSRQISASTDTQYF.

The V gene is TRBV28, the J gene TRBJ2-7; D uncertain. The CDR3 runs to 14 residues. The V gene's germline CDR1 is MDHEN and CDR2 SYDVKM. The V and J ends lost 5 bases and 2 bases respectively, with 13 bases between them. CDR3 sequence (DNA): TGTGCCAGCAGTGACATCGGGTCCACCTACGAGCAGTACTTC. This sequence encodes CASSDIGSTYEQYF. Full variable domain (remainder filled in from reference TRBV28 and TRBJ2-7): DVKVTQSSRYLVKRTGEKVFLECVQDMDHENMFWYRQDPGLGLRLIYFSYDVKMKEKGDIPEGYSVSREKKERFSLILESASTNQTSMYLCASSDIGSTYEQYFGPGTRLTVT.

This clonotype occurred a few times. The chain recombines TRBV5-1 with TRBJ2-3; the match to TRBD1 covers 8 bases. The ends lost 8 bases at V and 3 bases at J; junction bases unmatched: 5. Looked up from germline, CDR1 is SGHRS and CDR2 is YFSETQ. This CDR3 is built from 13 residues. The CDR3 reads CASCRGLTDTQYF. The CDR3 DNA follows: TGCGCCAGTTGCAGGGGGCTAACAGATACGCAGTATTTT.

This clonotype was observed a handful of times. DNA for the CDR3: TGCAGTGCTAGGAGGGGCCCTGGGCAGTTCTTC. Translated, it gives CSARRGPGQFF. V and J are TRBV20-1 and TRBJ2-1; D may be TRBD1 or TRBD2 (5 bases each). Germline V lookup: CDR1 DFQATT, CDR2 SNEGSKA (reference sequence). The CDR3 has 11 amino acids. Trimming took 3 bases from V and 12 from J, leaving 12 bases between them.

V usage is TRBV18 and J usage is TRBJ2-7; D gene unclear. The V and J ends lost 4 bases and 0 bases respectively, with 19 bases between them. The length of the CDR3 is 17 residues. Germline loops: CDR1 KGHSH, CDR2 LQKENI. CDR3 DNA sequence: TGTGCCAGCTCACAGAATCTGGCTAGAAGCCGCTCCTACGAGCAGTACTTC. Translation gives CASSQNLARSRSYEQYF. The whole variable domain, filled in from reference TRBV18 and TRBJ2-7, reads NAGVMQNPRHLVRRRGQEARLRCSPMKGHSHVYWYRQLPEEGLKFMVYLQKENIIDESGMPKERFSAEFPKEGPSILRIQQVVRGDSAAYFCASSQNLARSRSYEQYFGPGTRLTVT.

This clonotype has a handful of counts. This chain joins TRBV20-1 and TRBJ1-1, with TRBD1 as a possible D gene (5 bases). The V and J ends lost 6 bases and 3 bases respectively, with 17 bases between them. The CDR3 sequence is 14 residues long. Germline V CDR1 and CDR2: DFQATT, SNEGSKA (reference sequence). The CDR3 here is CSARQSPAYTEAFF. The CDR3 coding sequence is TGCAGTGCGCGACAGTCCCCCGCCTACACTGAAGCTTTCTTT.